This T cell receptor (beta chain) stems from a study of blood T cell repertoires in COVID-19. Study-level information: Sample material is recorded as cDNA or gDNA derived from T cells, B-cell-depleted T cells, or PBMCs.

The germline V and J ends were trimmed by 1 base and 0 bases, with 10 bases remaining between them. Germline values: CDR1 SGDLS, CDR2 YYNGEE. CDR3 length: 15 amino acids. TCRdb's copy holds only in-frame clones and misses some; the assay was immunoSEQ multiplex PCR. The sample shows about 240,000 clones, approximately 83% of them seen only once. This sequence was found in a woman between 40 and 50 years old who had been exposed to COVID-19. The V call is TRBV9, the J call TRBJ1-1, with D unresolved. The specimen was PBMCs or T cells enriched from blood (not recorded which). This CDR3 reads CASSVSPTMNTEAFF. The CDR3 DNA reads TGTGCCAGCAGCGTAAGCCCCACTATGAACACTGAAGCTTTCTTT.